What follows are 6 T cell receptor beta chains derived from one specimen sequenced in a study of naive and memory T cell subsets. Their antigens are not known. Whole-study results and caveats: Especially in CD8 cells, naive repertoires contained a few larger clonotypes, possibly CD45RA-re-expressing memory cells.

An equimolar mix of two oligonucleotides served as the beta constant-region primer for TRBC1 and TRBC2. Nested alpha and beta constant-region primers with the SP2 primer drove four PCR rounds on ligated cDNA. One entry per CDR3 protein results from TCRdb running MiXCR on the UMI-ligation and nested PCR reads. Here the sample spans approximately 140,000 distinct CDR3 sequences, 15% to 25% being singletons. The sequenced sample consisted of naive CD8+ T cells from blood. The receptors shown here come from a human donor in good health.

The J gene is TRBJ2-3, the V gene TRBV3-1; TRBD1 aligns across 7 bases. The ends lost 6 bases at V and 6 bases at J; junction bases unmatched: 6. CDR1 is LGHDT and CDR2 is YNNKEL in the germline V gene (reference sequence). The CDR3 totals 13 residues. CDR3 in amino acids: CASSNRGWDTQYF. The CDR3 bases are TGTGCCAGCAGTAACAGGGGATGGGATACGCAGTATTTT.

The chain couples TRBV5-1 to TRBJ2-7; D is unresolved. V was pared by 0 bases and J by 5 bases, with 9 bases between. Germline loops: CDR1 SGHRS, CDR2 YFSETQ. The CDR3 totals 13 residues. As DNA, the CDR3 is TGCGCCAGCAGCTTGGACCCCACAGACGAGCAGTACTTC. Protein product: CASSLDPTDEQYF.

In its sample, this clonotype was seen many times. The gene calls are TRBV2 and TRBJ1-1, with 7 positions matching TRBD1. The CDR3 totals 15 residues. Germline trimming cut 5 bases from V and 3 bases from J; bases unmatched to any gene: 9. Germline CDR1 reads SNHLY; CDR2 reads FYNNEI. The CDR3: CASSPPRTGDTEAFF. DNA of the CDR3: TGTGCCAGCAGTCCCCCCCGCACAGGGGACACTGAAGCTTTCTTT.

This clonotype was recorded a few times. J is TRBJ2-1 and V is TRBV28; 13 bases agree with TRBD2. The V segment lost 5 bases and the J segment 7 bases; nucleotides outside the gene matches: 5. CDR3 length: 15 residues. Per germline, CDR1 MDHEN and CDR2 SYDVKM. CDR3 residues: CASSPRTSGRNEQFF. In DNA form, the CDR3 reads TGTGCCAGCAGTCCCCGGACTAGCGGGAGAAATGAGCAGTTCTTC.

The chain couples TRBV27 to TRBJ2-5; maybe TRBD2 (6 bases). Germline CDR1 reads MNHEY; CDR2 reads SMNVEV (reference sequence). The CDR3 has 13 amino acids. Trimming shortened V by 6 bases and J by 2 bases, and 10 bases separated the two germline ends. CDR3 protein: CASREGVQETQYF. As DNA, the CDR3 is TGTGCCAGCAGGGAGGGAGTTCAAGAGACCCAGTACTTC.

V and J are TRBV13 and TRBJ2-1; 8 bases fit TRBD2. Germline trimming cut 4 bases from V and 8 bases from J; bases unmatched to any gene: 7. Germline V gene lookup returns CDR1 PRHDT and CDR2 FYEKMQ (reference sequence). The length of the CDR3 is 14 residues. Here the CDR3 DNA reads TGTGCCAGCAGCTCCAGCGGGAGTTTCTATGAGCAGTTCTTC. Amino acids: CASSSSGSFYEQFF.